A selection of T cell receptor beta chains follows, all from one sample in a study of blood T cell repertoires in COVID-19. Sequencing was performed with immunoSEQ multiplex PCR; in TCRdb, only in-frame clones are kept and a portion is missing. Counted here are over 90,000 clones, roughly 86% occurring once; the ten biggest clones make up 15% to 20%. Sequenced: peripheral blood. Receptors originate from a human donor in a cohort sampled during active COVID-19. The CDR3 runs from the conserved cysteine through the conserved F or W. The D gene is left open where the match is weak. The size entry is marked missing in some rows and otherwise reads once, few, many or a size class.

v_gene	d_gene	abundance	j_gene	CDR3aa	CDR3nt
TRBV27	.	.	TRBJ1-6	CASSFSQGIGSPLHF	TGTGCCAGCAGTTTTAGTCAGGGCATTGGTTCACCCCTCCACTTT
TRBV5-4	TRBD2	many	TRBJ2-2	CASSAGLAGNTGELFF	TGTGCCAGCAGCGCCGGACTAGCGGGGAACACCGGGGAGCTGTTTTTT
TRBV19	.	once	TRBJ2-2	CASRAREKNTGELFF	TGTGCCAGTCGGGCGCGGGAAAAGAACACCGGGGAGCTGTTTTTT
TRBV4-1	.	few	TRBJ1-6	CASSQDPGAPRPLHF	TGCGCCAGCAGCCAAGATCCAGGGGCCCCTCGACCCCTCCACTTT
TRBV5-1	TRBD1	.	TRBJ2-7	CASSPDRGSEQYF	TGCGCCAGCAGCCCGGACAGGGGCAGCGAGCAGTACTTC
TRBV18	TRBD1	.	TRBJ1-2	CASSPGQGGEGYTF	TGTGCCAGCTCACCGGGTCAAGGGGGCGAGGGCTACACCTTC
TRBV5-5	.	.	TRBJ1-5	CASSFGHNSNQPQHF	TGTGCCAGCAGCTTTGGGCACAATAGCAATCAGCCCCAGCATTTT
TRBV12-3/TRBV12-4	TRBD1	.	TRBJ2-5	CASSLAGQITQYF	TGTGCCAGCAGTTTAGCGGGACAGATCACCCAGTACTTC
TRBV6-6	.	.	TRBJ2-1	CASSFDTEQFF	TGTGCCAGCAGTTTCGACACTGAGCAGTTCTTC
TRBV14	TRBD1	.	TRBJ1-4	CASSLGQGSANEKLFF	TGTGCCAGCAGCCTCGGACAGGGGAGCGCTAATGAAAAACTGTTTTTT
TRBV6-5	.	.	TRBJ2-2	CASSKGLTNTGELFF	TGTGCCAGCAGTAAGGGACTGACAAACACCGGGGAGCTGTTTTTT
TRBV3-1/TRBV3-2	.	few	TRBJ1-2	CASSAQGSYGYTF	TGTGCCAGCAGCGCACAGGGTTCCTATGGCTACACCTTC
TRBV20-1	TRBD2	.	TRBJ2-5	CSASRPAGGPQETQYF	TGCAGTGCTAGTAGGCCGGCGGGGGGGCCCCAAGAGACCCAGTACTTC
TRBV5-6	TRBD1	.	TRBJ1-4	CASSATGNVNEKLFF	TGTGCCAGCAGCGCGACAGGGAACGTTAATGAAAAACTGTTTTTT
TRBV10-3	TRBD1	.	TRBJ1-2	CAIQQGASGYTF	TGTGCCATACAACAGGGGGCAAGTGGCTACACCTTC
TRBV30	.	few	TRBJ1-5	CAWSVGGLGNQPQHF	TGTGCCTGGAGTGTAGGAGGGTTGGGCAATCAGCCCCAGCATTTT
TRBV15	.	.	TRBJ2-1	CATSRDYQAYNEQFF	TGTGCCACCAGCAGAGATTATCAGGCCTACAATGAGCAGTTCTTC
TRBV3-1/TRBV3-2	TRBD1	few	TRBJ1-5	CASSLTGGIQPQHF	TGTGCCAGCAGCCTGACAGGGGGTATACAGCCCCAGCATTTT